Below, 25 T cell receptor beta chains from the same sample are listed, as sequenced in a study of blood T cell repertoires in COVID-19. Assay used: immunoSEQ multiplex PCR; TCRdb lists only in-frame clones, some missing. In the table there are some 20,000 clones, 70% to 90% of which are singletons. Sample: peripheral blood. The receptors originated from a middle-aged man with active COVID-19.

The V call is TRBV6-6, the J call TRBJ2-1; 10 bases are a match to TRBD2. Losses at the gene ends were 6 bases for V and 6 bases for J; bases not matched to a gene: 8. The CDR3 contains 15 residues. Germline V gene lookup returns CDR1 MNHNY and CDR2 SVGAGI (reference sequence). The CDR3 DNA reads as TGTGCCAGCAGGACCAGCGGGGGGGCGGGCAATGAGCAGTTCTTC. It yields the protein CASRTSGGAGNEQFF.

The rearrangement uses TRBV5-1 and TRBJ1-1; tentative D call: TRBD1 (6 bases). CDR1 SGHRS and CDR2 YFSETQ come from the germline V gene. The CDR3 runs to 12 residues. V dropped 0 bases and J dropped 8 bases, with 8 bases sitting between them. CDR3: CASSLVRGEAFF. The CDR3, as DNA: TGCGCCAGCAGCTTGGTAAGGGGGGAAGCTTTCTTT.

The chain has TRBV19 and TRBJ2-7, with D tentatively TRBD2 (5 bases). Germline assignment: CDR1 LNHDA and CDR2 SQIVND (reference sequence). V was pared by 4 bases and J by 2 bases, with 18 bases between. The CDR3 spans 16 residues. For the CDR3, the DNA is TGTGCCAGTAGTAGTATCCGCGGAGGTACCCCCTACGAGCAGTACTTC. As protein: CASSSIRGGTPYEQYF.

The chain recombines TRBV9 with TRBJ1-3, with D perhaps matching TRBD1 (5 bases). There are 16 residues in the CDR3. Germline CDR1 is SGDLS and CDR2 is YYNGEE. Trimming took 3 bases from V and 2 from J, leaving 15 bases between them. CDR3 protein: CASSATQGFPGNTIYF. The CDR3 region has the DNA TGTGCCAGCAGCGCCACCCAGGGCTTTCCTGGAAACACCATATATTTT. Drawing the rest from reference TRBV9 and TRBJ1-3, the complete variable domain is DSGVTQTPKHLITATGQRVTLRCSPRSGDLSVYWYQQSLDQGLQFLIQYYNGEERAKGNILERFSAQQFPDLHSELNLSSLELGDSALYFCASSATQGFPGNTIYFGEGSWLTVV.

The chain couples TRBV6-8 to TRBJ2-7; 11 nucleotides agree with TRBD2. CDR3 length: 20 residues. Germline V gives CDR1 MNHGY, CDR2 SAAAGT. With V trimmed by 0 bases and J by 4 bases, 17 bases remained unmatched. CDR3 amino acids: CASSYSNSGRALLDRYEQYF. CDR3 sequence (DNA): TGTGCCAGCAGTTACTCGAATAGCGGGAGGGCCTTATTGGATCGTTACGAGCAGTACTTC.

The chain carries TRBV15 and TRBJ2-1; D not certain. The V end was cut by 0 bases, the J end by 0 bases, with 6 bases between. In germline, CDR1 is LNHNV, CDR2 YYDKDF (reference sequence). CDR3 size: 15 residues. The DNA for the CDR3 is TGTGCCACCAGCAGAGATAGGAGCTCCTACAATGAGCAGTTCTTC. Residues: CATSRDRSSYNEQFF.

The gene calls are TRBV7-9 and TRBJ2-3; D may be TRBD2 (5 bases). From germline, CDR1 is SEHNR and CDR2 FQNEAQ (reference sequence). The V gene lost 1 base and the J gene lost 0 bases, with 8 bases spanning the gap. CDR3 length: 15 residues. This chain's CDR3 is CASSLVAGSTDTQYF. As DNA, the CDR3 is TGTGCCAGCAGCTTAGTTGCGGGTAGCACAGATACGCAGTATTTT.

The count of this clone is one. This chain links TRBV21-1 with TRBJ1-3; the table assigns TRBD1, which was not confirmed against the DNA. TRBV21-1 is described as a pseudogene. The CDR3 totals 18 residues. CDR3 nucleotides: TGTGCCAGCAGCAAATCCGAACAGCCGGTATCATCTGGAAACACCATATATTTT. This translates into CASSKSEQPVSSGNTIYF.

This chain uses TRBV4-1 with TRBJ1-2; weak D call: TRBD1 (5 bases). This CDR3 region has 16 residues. Germline V CDR1 and CDR2: MGHRA, YSYEKL. Trimming took 2 bases from V and 0 from J, leaving 13 bases between them. CDR3: CASSQKTGPANYGYTF. The CDR3 DNA reads as TGCGCCAGCAGCCAAAAAACAGGACCAGCTAACTATGGCTACACCTTC.

This sequence joins TRBV18 and TRBJ1-2; D unclear. CDR1 KGHSH and CDR2 LQKENI come from the germline V gene. The CDR3 contains 14 residues. V lost 2 bases, J lost 4 bases, and 11 bases lay in between. The CDR3 loop reads CASSPAKLVYGYTF. CDR3 nucleotides: TGTGCCAGCTCACCAGCCAAACTAGTCTATGGCTACACCTTC.

The chain is built from TRBV27 and TRBJ2-2, with 10 bases that match TRBD2. The CDR3 consists of 17 residues. V was clipped by 6 bases and J by 2 bases; unmatched bases: 9. Germline CDR1 reads MNHEY; CDR2 reads SMNVEV (reference sequence). Here the CDR3 reads CASRKESSGRNTGELFF. DNA for the CDR3: TGTGCCAGCAGAAAAGAGTCTAGCGGGAGAAACACCGGGGAGCTGTTTTTT.

This chain joins TRBV5-6 and TRBJ2-5, with 7 bases identical to TRBD2. This CDR3 region has 15 residues. V dropped 4 bases and J dropped 4; count of bases not matched to a gene: 10. CDR1 is SGHDT and CDR2 is YYEEEE in the germline V gene. The CDR3 bases are TGTGCCAGCAGCCGTGGTCTACTAGCGTCAGAGACCCAGTACTTC. Translation: CASSRGLLASETQYF.

The V and J genes are TRBV7-2 and TRBJ2-2, with 8 bases matching TRBD2. The CDR3 length is 13 residues. In germline, CDR1 is SGHTA, CDR2 FQGNSA. Unmatched junction bases numbered 0, after V lost 4 bases and J lost 5 bases. The CDR3 reads CASSSGGTGELFF. The CDR3 DNA sequence: TGTGCCAGCAGCTCGGGGGGGACCGGGGAGCTGTTTTTT.

The chain has TRBV7-6 and TRBJ2-3; a possible D gene is TRBD2 (5 bases). The CDR3 has 17 residues. Germline loops: CDR1 SGHVS, CDR2 FNYEAQ. V gave up 1 base and J gave up 2 bases, with 16 bases separating them. The CDR3, as DNA: TGTGCCAGCAGCTTAGGGCGGGTGCGGAGCCTCACAGATACGCAGTATTTT. It yields the protein CASSLGRVRSLTDTQYF.

The chain is built from TRBV19 and TRBJ2-2; D call uncertain. The V and J ends lost 3 bases and 2 bases respectively, with 10 bases between them. There are 15 residues in the CDR3. CDR1 is LNHDA and CDR2 is SQIVND in the germline V gene (reference sequence). Here the CDR3 reads CASSIGQVNTGELFF. The CDR3 bases are TGTGCCAGTAGTATTGGGCAGGTAAACACCGGGGAGCTGTTTTTT.

The genes are TRBV14 and TRBJ2-1; D not resolved. The germline V gene has CDR1 SGHDN and CDR2 FVKESK. CDR3 size: 13 residues. With 8 bases removed from V and 3 bases from J, the gap between germline ends came to 11 bases. This CDR3 is CASAQLSYNEQFF. CDR3 in DNA: TGTGCCAGCGCTCAACTTAGCTACAATGAGCAGTTCTTC.

The CDR3 sequence is CASSLRTGGYQETQYF. CDR3 sequence (DNA): TGTGCCAGCAGCTTGAGGACAGGGGGCTACCAAGAGACCCAGTACTTC. The chain recombines TRBV5-8 with TRBJ2-5; 11 bases agree with TRBD1. The germline gives CDR1 SGHTS, CDR2 YDEGEE. V trimming: 1 base; J trimming: 0 bases; junction bases outside the gene matches: 2. The CDR3 consists of 16 residues.

The rearrangement uses TRBV13 and TRBJ2-4; tentative D call: TRBD1 (6 bases). The V gene's germline CDR1 is PRHDT and CDR2 FYEKMQ (reference sequence). V was cut by 3 bases and J by 2 bases, with 14 bases left in between. CDR3 length: 16 residues. CDR3 sequence: CASSFYRASTKNIQYF. CDR3 in DNA: TGTGCCAGCAGCTTTTACAGGGCGTCGACCAAAAACATTCAGTACTTC.

The V call is TRBV27, the J call TRBJ2-7; D gene uncertain. The CDR3 consists of 15 residues. With 5 bases removed from V and 2 bases from J, the gap between germline ends came to 16 bases. CDR1 is MNHEY, CDR2 SMNVEV, per germline (reference sequence). The CDR3 coding sequence is TGTGCCAGCAGTCACAAGGAAGGCGGCGCCTACGAGCAGTACTTC. Translated, it gives CASSHKEGGAYEQYF.

CDR3 protein: CASSRRGPQHF. The CDR3 coding sequence is TGTGCCAGCAGCCGTCGGGGGCCCCAGCATTTT. The J gene is TRBJ1-5, the V gene TRBV12-3 or TRBV12-4; D unclear. V gave up 6 bases and J gave up 9 bases, with 9 bases separating them. CDR3 length: 11 amino acids.

The chain couples TRBV11-2 to TRBJ2-5; a possible D gene is TRBD1 (6 bases). The V gene lost 5 bases and the J gene lost 1 base, with 11 bases spanning the gap. CDR1 SGHAT and CDR2 FQNNGV come from the germline V gene. CDR3 length: 14 amino acids. Written as DNA, the CDR3 is TGTGCCAGCAGCCCCGGACAGCCCCAAGAGACCCAGTACTTC. Translating it yields CASSPGQPQETQYF.

The rearrangement links TRBV3-1 (or the pseudogene TRBV3-2) to TRBJ2-7; 7 bases are shared with TRBD1. Trimming at V came to 2 bases and at J to 0 bases, leaving 4 bases not matched to a gene. CDR3 length equals 15 residues. Germline CDR1 is LGHDT and CDR2 is YNNKEL (reference sequence). The CDR3 region is CASSQTDRVSYEQYF. The CDR3 nucleotides are TGTGCCAGCAGCCAAACCGACAGGGTCTCCTACGAGCAGTACTTC.

In this sample, this clone turned up a few times. J is TRBJ2-7 and V is TRBV27; 8 nucleotides line up with TRBD1. The trim removed 3 bases at V and 5 bases at J, leaving 6 bases unmatched. The CDR3 is 14 residues long. CDR1 is MNHEY, CDR2 SMNVEV, per germline (reference sequence). CDR3 loop: CASSFGQGLDEQYF. For the CDR3, the DNA is TGTGCCAGCAGTTTCGGACAGGGTTTGGACGAGCAGTACTTC.

As concerns this clone: The limits of the CDR3 on the DNA are not certain, so only TCRdb's listed CDR3 is given. The chain employs TRBV9 and TRBJ2-2; TRBD1, the table's D call, lacks a check against the DNA. The CDR3 spans 16 residues, counting both ends. Per germline, CDR1 SGDLS and CDR2 YYNGEE. The CDR3: CASSLRARENTGELFF.

The chain links TRBV4-3 to TRBJ2-1; TRBD2 matches 8 bases. The CDR3 is made up of 16 amino acids. CDR1 is LGHNA, CDR2 YSLEER, per germline. Losses at the gene ends were 0 bases for V and 8 bases for J; bases not matched to a gene: 9. DNA of the CDR3: TGCGCCAGCAGCCAAGAAACCTTAGCGGGAAGGGATGAGCAGTTCTTC. Translating it yields CASSQETLAGRDEQFF.